This TCR beta chain derives from a study of cytomegalovirus exposure and HLA in healthy donors. As for the study in general: Inside one of the first data releases sat around 86 million unique TCRs taken from HLA-typed donors. Study results and limitations: Immune exposure data for these donors was limited to CMV serostatus.

As for this clone: The antigen is undetermined.

The CDR3 runs to 15 residues. Trimming removed 6 bases from V and 9 bases from J; junction bases left unmatched: 11. The germline V gene encodes CDR1 MNHNY and CDR2 SVGAGI (reference sequence). As for the donors, each was a healthy bone marrow donor. The study ran its PCR with 60 Vbeta and 13 Jbeta primers. Some clones are missing from TCRdb's copy, which holds only in-frame ones; the method was immunoSEQ multiplex PCR. The sample features roughly 50,000 clones, with 5.5% to 6.5% in its top ten. The sequenced sample consisted of PBMCs. The chain joins TRBV6-6 to TRBJ2-1, with 10 bases that match TRBD2. The receptor comes from a male donor in good health and CMV-seropositive. For the CDR3, the DNA is TGTGCCAGCAGCGCAGCGGGGGGGCCTCTTAGTGAGCAGTTCTTC. This sequence encodes CASSAAGGPLSEQFF.